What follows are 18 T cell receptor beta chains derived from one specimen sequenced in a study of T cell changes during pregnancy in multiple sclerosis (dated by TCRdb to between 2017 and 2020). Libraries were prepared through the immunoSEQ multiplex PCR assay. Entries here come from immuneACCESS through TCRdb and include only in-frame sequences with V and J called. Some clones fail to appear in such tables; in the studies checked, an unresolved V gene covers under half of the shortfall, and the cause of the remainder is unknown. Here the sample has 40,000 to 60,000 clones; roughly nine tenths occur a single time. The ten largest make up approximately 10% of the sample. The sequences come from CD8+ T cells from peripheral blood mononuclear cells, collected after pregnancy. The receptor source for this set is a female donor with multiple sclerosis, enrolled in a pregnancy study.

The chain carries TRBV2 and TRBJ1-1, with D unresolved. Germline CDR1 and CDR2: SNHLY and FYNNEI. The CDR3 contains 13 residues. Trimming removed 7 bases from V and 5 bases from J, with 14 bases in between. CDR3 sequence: CASIEGGVTEAFF. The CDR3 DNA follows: TGTGCCAGCATCGAGGGCGGGGTGACTGAAGCTTTCTTT.

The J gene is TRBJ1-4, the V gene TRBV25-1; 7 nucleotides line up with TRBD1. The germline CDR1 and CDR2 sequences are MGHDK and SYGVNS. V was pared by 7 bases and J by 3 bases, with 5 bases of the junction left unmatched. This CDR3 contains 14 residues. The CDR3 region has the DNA TGTGCCAGCACAACAGGGGTAGCTAATGAAAAACTGTTTTTT. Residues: CASTTGVANEKLFF.

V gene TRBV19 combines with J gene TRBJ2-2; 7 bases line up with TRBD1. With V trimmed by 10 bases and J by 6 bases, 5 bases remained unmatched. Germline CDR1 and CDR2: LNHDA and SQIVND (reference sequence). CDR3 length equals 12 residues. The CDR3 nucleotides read TGTGCCACTACAACAGGGGCCGGGGAGCTGTTTTTT. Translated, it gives CATTTGAGELFF.

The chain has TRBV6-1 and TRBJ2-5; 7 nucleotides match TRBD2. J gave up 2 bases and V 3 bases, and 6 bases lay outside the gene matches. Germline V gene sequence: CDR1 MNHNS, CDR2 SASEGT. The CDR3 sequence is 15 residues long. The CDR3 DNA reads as TGTGCCAGCAGTGATGGGGGGGGGAGTCAAGAGACCCAGTACTTC. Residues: CASSDGGGSQETQYF.

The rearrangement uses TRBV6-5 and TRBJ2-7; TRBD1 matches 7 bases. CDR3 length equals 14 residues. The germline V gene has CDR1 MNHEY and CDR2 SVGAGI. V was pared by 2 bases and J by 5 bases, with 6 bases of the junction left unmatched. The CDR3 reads CASSYGQEINEQYF. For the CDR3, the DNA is TGTGCCAGCAGTTACGGACAGGAAATCAACGAGCAGTACTTC.

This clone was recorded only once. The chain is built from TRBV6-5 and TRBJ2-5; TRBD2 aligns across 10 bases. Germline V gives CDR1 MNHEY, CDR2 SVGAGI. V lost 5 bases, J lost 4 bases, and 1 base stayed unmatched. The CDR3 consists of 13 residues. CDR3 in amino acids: CASSRLAGETQYF. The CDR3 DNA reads TGTGCCAGCAGTCGACTAGCGGGAGAGACCCAGTACTTC.

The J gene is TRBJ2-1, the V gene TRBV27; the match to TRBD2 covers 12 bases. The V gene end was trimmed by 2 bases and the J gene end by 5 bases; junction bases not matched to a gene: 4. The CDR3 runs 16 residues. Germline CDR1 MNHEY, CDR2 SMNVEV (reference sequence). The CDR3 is CASSLASGGAHNEQFF. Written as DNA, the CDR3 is TGTGCCAGCAGTTTAGCTAGCGGGGGGGCCCACAATGAGCAGTTCTTC.

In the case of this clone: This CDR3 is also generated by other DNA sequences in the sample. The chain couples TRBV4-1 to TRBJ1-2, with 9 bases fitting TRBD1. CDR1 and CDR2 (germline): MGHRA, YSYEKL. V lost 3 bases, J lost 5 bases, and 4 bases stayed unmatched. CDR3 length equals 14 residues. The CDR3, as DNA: TGCGCCAGCAGCCAGGGACAGGGCGCTTATGGCTACACCTTC. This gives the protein CASSQGQGAYGYTF.

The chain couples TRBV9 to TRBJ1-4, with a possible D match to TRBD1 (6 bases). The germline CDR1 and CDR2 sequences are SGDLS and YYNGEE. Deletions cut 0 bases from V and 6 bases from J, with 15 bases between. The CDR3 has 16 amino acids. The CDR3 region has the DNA TGTGCCAGCAGCGTAGGGGGGGGGCCGCGGGATGAAAAACTGTTTTTT. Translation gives CASSVGGGPRDEKLFF.

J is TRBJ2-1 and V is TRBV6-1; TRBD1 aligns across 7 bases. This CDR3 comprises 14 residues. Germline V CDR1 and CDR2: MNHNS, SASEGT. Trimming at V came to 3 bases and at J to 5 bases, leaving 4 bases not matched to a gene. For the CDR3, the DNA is TGTGCCAGCAGTGATCCAGGGGGAAACAATGAGCAGTTCTTC. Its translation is CASSDPGGNNEQFF.

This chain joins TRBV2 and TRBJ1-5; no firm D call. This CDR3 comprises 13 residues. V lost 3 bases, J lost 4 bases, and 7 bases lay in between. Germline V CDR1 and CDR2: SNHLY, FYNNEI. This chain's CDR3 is CASSEEGNQPQHF. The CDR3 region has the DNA TGTGCCAGCAGTGAGGAGGGTAATCAGCCCCAGCATTTT.

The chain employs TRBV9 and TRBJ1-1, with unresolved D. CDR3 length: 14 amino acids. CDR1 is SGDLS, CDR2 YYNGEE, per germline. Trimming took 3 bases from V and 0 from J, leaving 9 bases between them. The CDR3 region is CASSAAGMNTEAFF. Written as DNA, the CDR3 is TGTGCCAGCAGCGCAGCGGGAATGAACACTGAAGCTTTCTTT.

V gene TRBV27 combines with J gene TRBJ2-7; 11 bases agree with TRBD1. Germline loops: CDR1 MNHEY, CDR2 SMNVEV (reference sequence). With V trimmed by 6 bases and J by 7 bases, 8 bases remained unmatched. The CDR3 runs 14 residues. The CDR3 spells CASSSGQGAGEQYF. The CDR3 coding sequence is TGTGCCAGCAGCTCCGGACAGGGGGCGGGGGAGCAGTACTTC.

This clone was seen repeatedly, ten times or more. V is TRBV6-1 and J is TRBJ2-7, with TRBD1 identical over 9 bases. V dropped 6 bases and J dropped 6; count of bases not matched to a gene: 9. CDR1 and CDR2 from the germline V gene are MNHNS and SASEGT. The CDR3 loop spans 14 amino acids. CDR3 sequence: CASRVGTGSAEQYF. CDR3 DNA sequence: TGTGCCAGCAGGGTCGGGACAGGGTCGGCCGAGCAGTACTTC.

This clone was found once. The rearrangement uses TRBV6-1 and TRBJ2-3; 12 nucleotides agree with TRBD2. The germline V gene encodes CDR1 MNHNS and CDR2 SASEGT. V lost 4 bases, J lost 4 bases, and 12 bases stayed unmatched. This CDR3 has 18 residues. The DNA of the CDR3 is TGTGCCAGCAGTGGGGGGACTAGCGGGTTTTCGGGCGCAGATACGCAGTATTTT. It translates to CASSGGTSGFSGADTQYF.

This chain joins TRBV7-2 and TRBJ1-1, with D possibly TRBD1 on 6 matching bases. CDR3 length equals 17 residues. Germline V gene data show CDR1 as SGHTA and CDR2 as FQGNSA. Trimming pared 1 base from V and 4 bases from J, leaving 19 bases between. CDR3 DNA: TGTGCCAGCAGCTTAGGTCTCCGGGGGGCTGTGGGCACTGAAGCTTTCTTT. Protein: CASSLGLRGAVGTEAFF.

CDR3 region: CASSQDPGDTQYF. The CDR3 DNA reads TGCGCCAGCAGCCAAGACCCAGGGGATACGCAGTATTTT. V is TRBV4-1 and J is TRBJ2-3; tentatively, D is TRBD1 (5 bases). The germline gives CDR1 MGHRA, CDR2 YSYEKL. The CDR3 extends over 13 amino acids. Deletions cut 0 bases from V and 6 bases from J, with 7 bases between.

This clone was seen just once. CDR3 protein: CASSLRAGVNTEAFF. The CDR3 DNA is TGCGCCAGCAGCCTGAGGGCTGGGGTGAACACTGAAGCTTTCTTT. The chain recombines TRBV4-1 with TRBJ1-1, with unresolved D. The CDR3 spans 15 residues. In germline, CDR1 is MGHRA, CDR2 YSYEKL. V lost 4 bases to trimming and J lost 0 bases, with 12 bases between them.